Listed here is a single T cell receptor beta chain. Its specificity is unknown. This record comes from a study of blood T cells in healthy people across ages. Study-level background: Researchers report that template switching captured about one barcoded beta molecule per two T cells.

General study findings and limits: It was the long-lived donors that had more naive CD4+ cells and higher diversity than aged donors. With age, beta diversity per million T cells declined roughly linearly, significantly by approximately 40. Reliance upon unsorted PBMCs precluded definitive naive versus antigen-experienced comparison.

Germline CDR1 is DFQATT and CDR2 is SNEGSKA (reference sequence). This CDR3 region has 13 residues. Using a J-beta primer mix together with a sample-barcoded 5' primer, a second PCR was run for roughly 7 to 12 cycles. TCRdb reprocessed the 5' RACE reads via MiXCR and lists one record per CDR3 protein. Of roughly 1.4 million distinct CDR3 sequences in the sample, almost 60% were seen once. The V and J genes are TRBV20-1 and TRBJ2-5, with TRBD2 identical over 8 bases. Judging by the DNA end, TRBJ2-7 fits better; the J call may be wrong. This clonotype was sampled from a man aged 18 to 30 in good health. The sequencing sample was made of blood. CDR3 sequence reads: CSATISGTPEQYF. CDR3 nucleotides: TGCAGTGCTACGATTAGCGGGACCCCCGAGCAGTACTTC.